The source of this T cell receptor beta chain is a study of human T cells and chemical hapten exposure. Study details: Subjects had 2% DPC placed on about 2 cm by about 2 cm of upper inner arm skin for sensitization. Diagnoses of alopecia areata, totalis or universalis occurred in mostly female patients. Points from the study as a whole: Expanded TCR counts at PT1 were positively correlated with the patch test score.

Time point meaning: patch test 3, about 24 weeks after DPC sensitization. Sample treatment: therapeutic diphenylcyclopropenone sensitization with weekly scalp DPC. About this clonotype itself: Its antigen is as yet unknown.

TCRdb called the RACE reads again in MiXCR, with one record for every CDR3 protein. This sample has about 160,000 distinct CDR3 sequences; 28% occur once, and the top ten carry 2% to 2.5%. The sequences come from whole blood, collected in connection with sensitization to the hapten diphenylcyclopropenone (DPC). This receptor was taken from a woman aged 18-35 years with alopecia areata. Some clones in this sample may be carry-over from other donors' samples.

The CDR3 coding sequence is TGCAGTGCTAGACTAGCGGGGCACCAAGAGACCCAGTACTTC. Its protein is CSARLAGHQETQYF. This chain connects TRBV20-1 to TRBJ2-5; 9 nucleotides agree with TRBD2. The CDR3 runs to 14 residues. Losses at the gene ends were 2 bases for V and 0 bases for J; bases not matched to a gene: 1. Germline assignment: CDR1 DFQATT and CDR2 SNEGSKA (reference sequence).